This is a list of T cell receptor beta chains from one sample in a study of blood T cell repertoires in COVID-19. Measured with immunoSEQ multiplex PCR; TCRdb has only the in-frame clones, and not every one. The sample records about 480,000 clones, about nine tenths being singletons. The sample consisted of PBMCs or T cells enriched from blood (not recorded which). The receptors shown here come from a woman in her fifties or sixties who had recovered from COVID-19. CDR3s include the opening cysteine and the closing phenylalanine or tryptophan. Each record gives: V gene, D gene, clone size, CDR3 length, J gene, CDR3 DNA, CDR3 protein. A D gene is named only where the DNA matches it firmly. Size is omitted from some rows. Given values are once, few, many or a class for expanded clones.

>TRBV5-1|TRBD1|NA|13|TRBJ2-7
TGCGCCAGCAGCGGGACAGTAGTCCACGAGCAGTACTTC
CASSGTVVHEQYF
>TRBV6-5|TRBD2|NA|15|TRBJ2-1
TGTGCCAGCAGTTACTCCGGACTAGCGGGGGATGAGCAGTTCTTC
CASSYSGLAGDEQFF
>TRBV6-2/TRBV6-3|TRBD2|NA|15|TRBJ2-4
TGTGCCAGCAGTTTGGAGCGGGGGGGCCGAAACATTCAGTACTTC
CASSLERGGRNIQYF
>TRBV3-1/TRBV3-2|NA|NA|22|TRBJ1-6
TGTGCCAGCAGCCAAGATGCCCCCATCAGGGGTTCGGTGAAGTCCTATAATTCACCCCTCCACTTT
CASSQDAPIRGSVKSYNSPLHF
>TRBV6-1|TRBD1|once|14|TRBJ2-3
TGTGCCAGCAGTGAAGGGACAGGGCCAGATACGCAGTATTTT
CASSEGTGPDTQYF
>TRBV6-5|NA|NA|15|TRBJ1-4
TGTGCCACCATGGGGCCTCAGGCAACTAATGAAAAACTGTTTTTT
CATMGPQATNEKLFF
>TRBV27|NA|NA|15|TRBJ1-3
TGTGCCAGCAGAGGGGCAGCCACCTCTGGAAACACCATATATTTT
CASRGAATSGNTIYF
>TRBV4-1|NA|NA|15|TRBJ2-7
TGCGCCAGCAGCCTACGGGACTTAAGCTCCTACGAGCAGTACTTC
CASSLRDLSSYEQYF
>TRBV4-1|TRBD2|NA|17|TRBJ2-1
TGCGCCAGCAGCCAGCGGACTAGCGGGGGGGACTACAATGAGCAGTTCTTC
CASSQRTSGGDYNEQFF
>TRBV24-1|NA|NA|16|TRBJ1-5
TGTGCCACCAGTGATGGGGTCGGGGTTGGCAATCAGCCCCAGCATTTT
CATSDGVGVGNQPQHF
>TRBV2|NA|NA|12|TRBJ1-2
TGTGCCAGCAGTGACAGAGGGTATGGCTACACCTTC
CASSDRGYGYTF
>TRBV7-2|TRBD1|NA|14|TRBJ1-2
TGTGCCAGCAGCTTAGACAGGGGGTGGGTCGGCTACACCTTC
CASSLDRGWVGYTF
>TRBV12-3/TRBV12-4|TRBD1|NA|12|TRBJ1-1
TGTGCCAGCACCCTGGACAGGGGATACGCTTTCTTT
CASTLDRGYAFF
>TRBV4-1|TRBD2|NA|18|TRBJ2-2
TGCGCCAGCAGCCAAGCTCTTTGGGGCGGGGGAAACACCGGGGAGCTGTTTTTT
CASSQALWGGGNTGELFF
>TRBV9|TRBD1|NA|16|TRBJ2-3
TGTGCCAGCAGCCCGCGGACAGGACCTAGCACAGATACGCAGTATTTT
CASSPRTGPSTDTQYF
>TRBV11-2|NA|NA|19|TRBJ2-3
TGTGCCAGCAGCTTAGAATTCATGCGTGGGGCAACTAGCACAGATACGCAGTATTTT
CASSLEFMRGATSTDTQYF
>TRBV5-1|TRBD2|NA|14|TRBJ2-5
TGCGCCAGCAGCCCCGGGGGGGGCATTGCTACCCAGTACTTC
CASSPGGGIATQYF
>TRBV3-1/TRBV3-2|TRBD1|NA|14|TRBJ1-2
TGTGCCAGCAGCCAAGCGGGGACAGGGGGTGGCTACACCTTC
CASSQAGTGGGYTF
>TRBV30|NA|NA|15|TRBJ1-2
TGTGCCTGGAGTGGGGTGAGGGGGACCGGCTATGGCTACACCTTC
CAWSGVRGTGYGYTF
>TRBV19|NA|NA|15|TRBJ1-4
TGTGCCAGTAGCCACACGGGACCTGGGGGCGAAAAACTGTTTTTT
CASSHTGPGGEKLFF
>TRBV6-5|NA|NA|15|TRBJ2-1
TGTGCCAGCAGTTCCTCTTTACTCCTTGACAATGAGCAGTTCTTC
CASSSSLLLDNEQFF
>TRBV7-6|TRBD2|NA|16|TRBJ2-3
TGTGCCAGCACCCCAGTCTCCGGGGGGAGCACAGATACGCAGTATTTT
CASTPVSGGSTDTQYF
>TRBV30|NA|NA|14|TRBJ1-5
TGTGCCTGGAGTGTACGGGTGCGCAATCAGCCCCAGCATTTT
CAWSVRVRNQPQHF
>TRBV7-9|NA|NA|12|TRBJ1-6
TGTGCCAGCAGCACAGAGAATTCACCCCTCCACTTT
CASSTENSPLHF
>TRBV7-8|NA|NA|16|TRBJ1-5
TGTGCCAGCGGCTTGGGGTCCGGACAGCTCAATCAGCCCCAGCATTTT
CASGLGSGQLNQPQHF